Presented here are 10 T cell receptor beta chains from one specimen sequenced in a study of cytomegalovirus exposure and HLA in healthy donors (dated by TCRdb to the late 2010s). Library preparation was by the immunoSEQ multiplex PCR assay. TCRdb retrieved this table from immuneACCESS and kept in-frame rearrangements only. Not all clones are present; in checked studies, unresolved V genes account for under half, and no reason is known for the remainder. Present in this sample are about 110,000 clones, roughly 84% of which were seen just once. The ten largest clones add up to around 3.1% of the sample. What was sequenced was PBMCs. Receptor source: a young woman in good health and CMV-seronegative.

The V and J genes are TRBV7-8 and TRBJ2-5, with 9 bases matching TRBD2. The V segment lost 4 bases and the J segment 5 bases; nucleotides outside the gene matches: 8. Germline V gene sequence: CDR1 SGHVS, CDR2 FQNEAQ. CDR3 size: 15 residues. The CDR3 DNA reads TGTGCCAGCAGCTATAGCGGGGGCCTAATGGAGACCCAGTACTTC. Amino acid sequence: CASSYSGGLMETQYF.

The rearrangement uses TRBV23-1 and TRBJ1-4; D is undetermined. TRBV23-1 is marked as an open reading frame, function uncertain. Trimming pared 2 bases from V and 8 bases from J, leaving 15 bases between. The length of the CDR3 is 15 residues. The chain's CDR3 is CASSQRRPVGEKLFF. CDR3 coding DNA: TGCGCCAGCAGTCAACGTAGACCCGTCGGGGAAAAACTGTTTTTT.

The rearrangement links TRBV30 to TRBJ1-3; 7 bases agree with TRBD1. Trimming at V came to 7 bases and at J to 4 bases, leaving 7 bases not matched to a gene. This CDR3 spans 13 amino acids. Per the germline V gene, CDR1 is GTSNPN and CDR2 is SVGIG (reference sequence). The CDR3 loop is CAFLQGDGNTIYF. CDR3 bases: TGTGCCTTCCTGCAGGGGGACGGAAACACCATATATTTT.

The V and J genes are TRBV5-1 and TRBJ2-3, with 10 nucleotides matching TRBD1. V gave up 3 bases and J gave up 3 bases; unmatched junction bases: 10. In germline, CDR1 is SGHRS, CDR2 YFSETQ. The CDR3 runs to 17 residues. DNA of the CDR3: TGCGCCAGCAGCTGGACGCCGGGACAGGGGTTGACAGATACGCAGTATTTT. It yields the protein CASSWTPGQGLTDTQYF. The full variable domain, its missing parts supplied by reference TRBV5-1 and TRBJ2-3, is KAGVTQTPRYLIKTRGQQVTLSCSPISGHRSVSWYQQTPGQGLQFLFEYFSETQRNKGNFPGRFSGRQFSNSRSEMNVSTLELGDSALYLCASSWTPGQGLTDTQYFGPGTRLTVL.

CDR3 nucleotide sequence: TGTGCCAGCAGCTCAGGACAGGGGGGGATACGATCGAACACTGAAGCTTTCTTT. Translating gives CASSSGQGGIRSNTEAFF. The J gene is TRBJ1-1, the V gene TRBV7-9; 10 bases agree with TRBD1. The CDR3 runs 18 residues. Germline V CDR1 and CDR2: SEHNR, FQNEAQ (reference sequence). The V gene end was trimmed by 4 bases and the J gene end by 1 base; junction bases not matched to a gene: 12.

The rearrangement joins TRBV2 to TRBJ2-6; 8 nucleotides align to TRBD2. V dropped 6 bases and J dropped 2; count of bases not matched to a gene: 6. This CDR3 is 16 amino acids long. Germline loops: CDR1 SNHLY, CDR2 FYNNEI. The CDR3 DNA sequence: TGTGCCAGCAGCCGGGGGGGAGAAACTGGGGCCAACGTCCTGACTTTC. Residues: CASSRGGETGANVLTF.

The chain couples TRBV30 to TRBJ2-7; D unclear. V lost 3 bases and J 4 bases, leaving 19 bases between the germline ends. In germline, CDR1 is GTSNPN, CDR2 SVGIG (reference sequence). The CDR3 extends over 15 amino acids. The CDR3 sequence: CAWRHPGAQFYEQYF. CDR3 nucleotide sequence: TGTGCCTGGAGACATCCCGGAGCTCAATTTTACGAGCAGTACTTC. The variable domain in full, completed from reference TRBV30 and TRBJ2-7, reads SQTIHQWPATLVQPVGSPLSLECTVEGTSNPNLYWYRQAAGRGLQLLFYSVGIGQISSEVPQNLSASRPQDRQFILSSKKLLLSDSGFYLCAWRHPGAQFYEQYFGPGTRLTVT.

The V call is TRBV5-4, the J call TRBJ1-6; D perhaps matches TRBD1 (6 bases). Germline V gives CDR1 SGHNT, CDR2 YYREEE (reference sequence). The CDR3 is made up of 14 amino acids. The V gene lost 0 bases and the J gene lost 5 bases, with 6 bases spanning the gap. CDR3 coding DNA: TGTGCCAGCAGCTTGGACAGGGATAATTCACCCCTCCACTTT. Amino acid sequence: CASSLDRDNSPLHF.

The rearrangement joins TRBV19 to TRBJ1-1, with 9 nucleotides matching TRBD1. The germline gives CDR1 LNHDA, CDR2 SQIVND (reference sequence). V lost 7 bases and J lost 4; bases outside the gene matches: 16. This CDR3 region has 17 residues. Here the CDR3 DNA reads TGTGCCAGTACCCCACAGGGGGCGCAGGGTTTGGGCACTGAAGCTTTCTTT. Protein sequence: CASTPQGAQGLGTEAFF.

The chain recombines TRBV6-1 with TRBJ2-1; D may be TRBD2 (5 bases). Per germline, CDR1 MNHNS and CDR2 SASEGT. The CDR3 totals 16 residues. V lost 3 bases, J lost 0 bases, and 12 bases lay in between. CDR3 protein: CASSDPPGSSYNEQFF. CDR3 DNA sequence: TGTGCCAGCAGTGATCCCCCTGGGAGCTCCTACAATGAGCAGTTCTTC.